A single sample gave rise to the 21 T cell receptor beta chains below, sequenced in a study of shared clonotypes between healthy human individuals. TCRdb keeps only in-frame clones here, not all; method: immunoSEQ multiplex PCR. Counted here are roughly 2.4 million clones, 95% occurring once; the ten biggest clones make up about 0.13%. What was sequenced was naive CD4+ T cells sorted from blood. The subset: CD45RA+ positively selected. Source of these receptors: a man aged 18 to 29 in good health.

This chain joins TRBV7-2 and TRBJ1-5, with TRBD1 as a possible D gene (5 bases). With 2 bases removed from V and 3 bases from J, the gap between germline ends came to 8 bases. This CDR3 comprises 14 residues. Germline CDR1 reads SGHTA; CDR2 reads FQGNSA. CDR3 nucleotide sequence: TGTGCCAGCAGCTTATTCAGGGACAATCAGCCCCAGCATTTT. Encoded protein: CASSLFRDNQPQHF.

The rearrangement links TRBV27 to TRBJ1-1; D is undetermined. The ends were cut back, 1 base at V and 8 bases at J, with 11 bases in the middle. Germline CDR1 MNHEY, CDR2 SMNVEV (reference sequence). The CDR3 length is 13 residues. Here the CDR3 DNA reads TGTGCCAGCAGTTTATTAGGTCTGAGAGAAGCTTTCTTT. Translated: CASSLLGLREAFF.

The chain employs TRBV6-1 and TRBJ1-2; D may be TRBD1 (6 bases). The CDR3 is 14 residues long. V gave up 3 bases and J gave up 2 bases, with 10 bases separating them. The germline V gene has CDR1 MNHNS and CDR2 SASEGT. The CDR3 sequence: CASSDSDRNYGYTF. In DNA, the CDR3 is TGTGCCAGCAGTGATTCTGACAGGAACTATGGCTACACCTTC.

This clone came up once. The V gene is TRBV7-2, the J gene TRBJ2-5; 9 nucleotides align to TRBD2. V shed 2 bases and J 1 base; nucleotides not matched to a gene: 11. This CDR3 is built from 18 residues. CDR1 and CDR2 from the germline V gene are SGHTA and FQGNSA. CDR3 loop: CASSLRGVLAGFQETQYF. CDR3 nucleotide sequence: TGTGCCAGCAGCTTAAGAGGGGTACTAGCGGGCTTCCAAGAGACCCAGTACTTC. The variable domain in full, with the rest retrieved from reference TRBV7-2 and TRBJ2-5, is GAGVSQSPSNKVTEKGKDVELRCDPISGHTALYWYRQSLGQGLEFLIYFQGNSAPDKSGLPSDRFSAERTGGSVSTLTIQRTQQEDSAVYLCASSLRGVLAGFQETQYFGPGTRLLVL.

This chain links TRBV11-3 with TRBJ2-1; the D gene is possibly TRBD2 (6 bases). Germline loops: CDR1 SGHNT, CDR2 YENEEA. This CDR3 comprises 16 residues. The V gene lost 1 base and the J gene lost 4 bases, with 14 bases spanning the gap. The CDR3 nucleotides are TGTGCCAGCAGCTTAGGGGGACTTCTTGATTACAATGAGCAGTTCTTC. It yields the protein CASSLGGLLDYNEQFF.

The V call is TRBV6-5, the J call TRBJ2-7; 11 nucleotides match TRBD1. J gave up 4 bases and V 2 bases, and 4 bases lay outside the gene matches. The germline gives CDR1 MNHEY, CDR2 SVGAGI. The CDR3 extends over 15 amino acids. CDR3 sequence reads: CASSYGQGARYEQYF. The CDR3 bases are TGTGCCAGCAGTTACGGACAGGGGGCGCGTTACGAGCAGTACTTC.

A note on this clone: This CDR3 is also generated by other DNA sequences in the sample. This rearrangement joins TRBV30 to TRBJ2-7; D remains unclear. The germline V gene has CDR1 GTSNPN and CDR2 SVGIG (reference sequence). The V and J ends lost 0 bases and 3 bases respectively, with 6 bases between them. The CDR3 is 12 amino acids. CDR3 residues: CAWSVLSYEQYF. The CDR3 DNA is TGTGCCTGGAGTGTACTAAGCTACGAGCAGTACTTC. Full variable domain (rest looked up from reference TRBV30 and TRBJ2-7): SQTIHQWPATLVQPVGSPLSLECTVEGTSNPNLYWYRQAAGRGLQLLFYSVGIGQISSEVPQNLSASRPQDRQFILSSKKLLLSDSGFYLCAWSVLSYEQYFGPGTRLTVT.

The chain couples TRBV5-1 to TRBJ2-7; D gene ambiguous. The CDR3 spans 15 residues. With 4 bases removed from V and 3 bases from J, the gap between germline ends came to 17 bases. The germline V gene has CDR1 SGHRS and CDR2 YFSETQ. The CDR3 DNA sequence: TGCGCCAGCAGCCAGGATGTCGGGTCTGGCTACGAGCAGTACTTC. Its protein product is CASSQDVGSGYEQYF.

The chain joins TRBV19 to TRBJ1-5; 8 bases fit TRBD1. CDR1 is LNHDA, CDR2 SQIVND, per germline (reference sequence). The CDR3 spans 16 residues. V lost 5 bases, J lost 2 bases, and 8 bases stayed unmatched. The DNA for the CDR3 is TGTGCCAGTAGTGCCCCTGACAGGGGTGGCAATCAGCCCCAGCATTTT. Its translation: CASSAPDRGGNQPQHF.

The CDR3 loop is CASQTGKNIQYF. The CDR3 region has the DNA TGTGCCAGCCAGACAGGGAAAAACATTCAGTACTTC. J is TRBJ2-4 and V is TRBV19, with 7 bases fitting TRBD1. J gave up 4 bases and V 9 bases, and 3 bases lay outside the gene matches. The germline V gene encodes CDR1 LNHDA and CDR2 SQIVND (reference sequence). The CDR3 consists of 12 residues.

The chain recombines TRBV5-1 with TRBJ2-1; TRBD1 matches at 8 bases. V trimming: 4 bases; J trimming: 2 bases; junction bases outside the gene matches: 8. Germline values: CDR1 SGHRS, CDR2 YFSETQ. The CDR3 has 16 residues. Written as DNA, the CDR3 is TGCGCCAGCAGCACCAGACAGGGGCGGACCTACAATGAGCAGTTCTTC. It codes for CASSTRQGRTYNEQFF.

This chain joins TRBV4-1 and TRBJ1-4; D is ambiguous. With 0 bases removed from V and 11 bases from J, the gap between germline ends came to 7 bases. CDR1 MGHRA and CDR2 YSYEKL come from the germline V gene. The length of the CDR3 is 12 residues. CDR3 protein: CASSQEGDKLFF. The CDR3 region has the DNA TGCGCCAGCAGCCAAGAGGGCGACAAACTGTTTTTT.

The chain combines TRBV6-5 with TRBJ1-1, with a weak D call TRBD1 (5 bases). The germline V gene has CDR1 MNHEY and CDR2 SVGAGI. There are 14 residues in the CDR3. V gave up 2 bases and J gave up 1 base, with 8 bases separating them. The CDR3 DNA is TGTGCCAGCAGTTACGGGGCGGGGAACACTGAAGCTTTCTTT. Amino acid sequence: CASSYGAGNTEAFF.

The chain is built from TRBV2 and TRBJ2-7; D is uncertain. The CDR3 consists of 14 residues. V lost 7 bases, J lost 2 bases, and 15 bases lay in between. Germline CDR1 reads SNHLY; CDR2 reads FYNNEI. The CDR3 coding sequence is TGTGCCAGCAACCACCAGACGGTCGCCTACGAGCAGTACTTC. Its translation: CASNHQTVAYEQYF.

As regards this clone: The same CDR3 also results from other DNA sequences found in this sample. The chain employs TRBV9 and TRBJ1-1; TRBD1 aligns across 8 bases. The CDR3 is 15 amino acids. J was trimmed by 1 base and V by 0 bases; bases with no gene match: 2. The germline CDR1 and CDR2 sequences are SGDLS and YYNGEE. The CDR3 region has the DNA TGTGCCAGCAGCGTAGGAGGGACAGGGAACACTGAAGCTTTCTTT. Encoded protein: CASSVGGTGNTEAFF.

V gene TRBV5-8 combines with J gene TRBJ1-6; D not resolved. The CDR3 is made up of 13 amino acids. CDR1 and CDR2 (germline): SGHTS, YDEGEE. The V gene lost 1 base and the J gene lost 9 bases, with 8 bases spanning the gap. The CDR3 spells CASSLTRGSPLHF. In nucleotides, the CDR3 is TGTGCCAGCAGCTTGACCCGGGGTTCACCCCTCCACTTT.

V usage is TRBV7-2 and J usage is TRBJ1-5; D gene unclear. The CDR3 covers 16 residues. Per the germline V gene, CDR1 is SGHTA and CDR2 is FQGNSA. V gave up 1 base and J gave up 2 bases, with 12 bases separating them. The CDR3 sequence: CASSLGGGYGNQPQHF. DNA of the CDR3: TGTGCCAGCAGCTTAGGTGGAGGGTACGGCAATCAGCCCCAGCATTTT. Together with reference TRBV7-2 and TRBJ1-5, the CDR3 gives the full variable domain: GAGVSQSPSNKVTEKGKDVELRCDPISGHTALYWYRQSLGQGLEFLIYFQGNSAPDKSGLPSDRFSAERTGGSVSTLTIQRTQQEDSAVYLCASSLGGGYGNQPQHFGDGTRLSIL.

Details on this clone: This sample also contains other DNA sequences that code for the same CDR3. The chain joins TRBV19 to TRBJ1-5, with D uncertain. The germline gives CDR1 LNHDA, CDR2 SQIVND (reference sequence). This CDR3 region has 12 residues. The V gene lost 5 bases and the J gene lost 4 bases, with 6 bases spanning the gap. CDR3 residues: CASSPLNQPQHF. The CDR3 DNA reads as TGTGCCAGTAGTCCATTAAATCAGCCCCAGCATTTT.

V gene TRBV4-1 combines with J gene TRBJ2-7; 7 bases are shared with TRBD1. CDR3 length: 16 amino acids. The germline V gene has CDR1 MGHRA and CDR2 YSYEKL. With V trimmed by 4 bases and J by 4 bases, 13 bases remained unmatched. CDR3 nucleotide sequence: TGCGCCAGCAGCCTCCCAGGTAGAGGGGGCTGGTACGAGCAGTACTTC. The encoded protein is CASSLPGRGGWYEQYF.

V usage is TRBV5-4 and J usage is TRBJ2-7; possible D gene TRBD1, 6 bases. CDR1 and CDR2 (germline): SGHNT, YYREEE (reference sequence). Deletions cut 4 bases from V and 5 bases from J, with 13 bases between. The CDR3 length is 13 residues. CDR3 sequence: CASSPPDSHEQYF. Written as DNA, the CDR3 is TGTGCCAGCAGCCCCCCGGACAGCCACGAGCAGTACTTC.

This chain links TRBV7-9 with TRBJ2-7, with D uncertain. V was trimmed by 4 bases and J by 5 bases, leaving 15 bases between them. The CDR3 is 14 amino acids. The germline V gene has CDR1 SEHNR and CDR2 FQNEAQ (reference sequence). The CDR3 coding sequence is TGTGCCAGCAGCTCCACGAGTCCAAGAGACGAGCAGTACTTC. Its translation is CASSSTSPRDEQYF.